This paragraph reports one T cell receptor beta chain. Its antigen is not known. The record originates from a study of cytomegalovirus exposure and HLA in healthy donors. Study background: Earlier, 90 million to 140 million unique TCR beta sequences were recovered from around 190 million T cells by an analysis. Early released data had roughly 81 million unique TCRs, all coming from HLA-typed donors. Study results and limitations: Compared with the approximately 680-donor mean, an Asian-associated ancestry cluster reportedly had fewer N-insertions, according to a later analysis. Common viral pathogens (according to a later analysis) appeared linked to several of the most significant clusters.

Trimming removed 6 bases from V and 0 bases from J; junction bases left unmatched: 4. The CDR3 is 16 amino acids. Per germline, CDR1 MNHEY and CDR2 SMNVEV (reference sequence). Use of 60 Vbeta and 13 Jbeta primers characterized the PCR. Sequencing used immunoSEQ multiplex PCR; TCRdb keeps in-frame clones, though not all of them. This sample has about 93,000 clones, with around 78% found just once. The sequence came from a man aged 25-45 years in good health and CMV-seronegative. This sequence joins TRBV27 and TRBJ2-3; 12 bases fit TRBD2. The specimen sequenced was PBMCs. For the CDR3, the DNA is TGTGCCAGCAGCGGACTAGCGGGACCAAGCACAGATACGCAGTATTTT. This codes for CASSGLAGPSTDTQYF.